Reported below is one T cell receptor beta chain. What it binds is not known. Reverse transcribing all isolated RNA meant expressed TCRB transcripts were sequenced. Generated by immunoSEQ multiplex PCR, the TCRdb table keeps only in-frame clones and is missing some. Among around 150,000 clones listed, 10% were seen once. This sample stems from a study of beta chain features in type 1 diabetes. Study at large: Patients looked much like healthy donors when it came to age, gender and cell yields.

Germline lookup yields CDR1 MGHRA and CDR2 YSYEKL. V gave up 1 base and J gave up 4 bases; unmatched junction bases: 1. The CDR3 has 14 amino acids. The study, taken as a whole, reports: Shortening that was moderate but significant affected the TCRB CDR3s of Type 1 diabetes patients in all four CD4+ subsets.

Material for sequencing was central memory CD4+ T cells from blood. The receptor was derived from a man under 40 with type 1 diabetes. This chain uses TRBV4-1 with TRBJ1-2, with TRBD1 matching 9 bases. CDR3 residues: CASSQGTGAYGYTF. CDR3 nucleotides: TGCGCCAGCAGCCAAGGGACAGGGGCCTATGGCTACACCTTC.